The 27 T cell receptor beta chains reported below all come from one sample, sequenced in a study of T cells in Graves' hyperthyroidism and ophthalmopathy. Regions amplified from RNA transcripts were the TCR beta CDR3 regions. HTBI primers were employed in a first-round RT-PCR of the TCR CDR3. TCRdb used MiXCR to reprocess the multiplex PCR reads, holding one entry per CDR3 protein. The sample records roughly 380,000 distinct CDR3 sequences, 14% being singletons. The sequencing sample was made of blood. The origin of the receptors is a woman in her sixties with Graves' hyperthyroidism.

This clonotype was recorded at least ten times. The V call is TRBV2, the J call TRBJ1-5, with a weak D call TRBD1 (6 bases). Between the trimmed V and J ends, which lost 4 bases and 3 bases, there was a span of 13 bases. The CDR3 is 15 residues long. CDR1 is SNHLY and CDR2 is FYNNEI in the germline V gene. CDR3 sequence reads: CASSGGGGINQPQHF. CDR3 bases: TGTGCCAGCAGTGGAGGAGGGGGGATCAATCAGCCCCAGCATTTT.

This clonotype was seen many times. J is TRBJ1-2 and V is TRBV5-8, with 7 bases matching TRBD1. The junction had 8 bases not matched to a gene; V was cut back by 4 bases and J by 5 bases. The CDR3 contains 14 residues. CDR1 SGHTS and CDR2 YDEGEE come from the germline V gene. CDR3 protein: CASSPHRGEYGYTF. CDR3 sequence (DNA): TGTGCCAGCAGCCCTCACAGGGGTGAATATGGCTACACCTTC. Filled out from reference TRBV5-8 and TRBJ1-2, the complete variable domain reads EAGVTQSPTHLIKTRGQQATLRCSPISGHTSVYWYQQALGLGLQFLLWYDEGEERNRGNFPPRFSGRQFPNYSSELNVNALELEDSALYLCASSPHRGEYGYTFGSGTRLTVV.

This clonotype was recorded many times. The V call is TRBV4-1, the J call TRBJ2-7; D is unclear. The CDR3 sequence is 14 residues long. CDR1 and CDR2 from the germline V gene are MGHRA and YSYEKL. The V end lost 1 base, the J end lost 0 bases, and 7 bases lay between the germline ends. In DNA, the CDR3 is TGCGCCAGCAGCCAAGGTCTCTACTCCTACGAGCAGTACTTC. It is translated as CASSQGLYSYEQYF.

The sample holds a few counts of this clonotype. The J gene is TRBJ2-7, the V gene TRBV15, with D tentatively TRBD2 (6 bases). V shed 3 bases and J shed 3 bases, with 15 bases lying between them. The germline V gene has CDR1 LNHNV and CDR2 YYDKDF (reference sequence). This CDR3 spans 15 amino acids. The CDR3 loop is CATSRASGTYYEQYF. The CDR3 nucleotides are TGTGCCACCAGCAGGGCCTCCGGGACTTACTACGAGCAGTACTTC.

This clonotype was counted only a few times. The rearrangement links TRBV5-6 to TRBJ1-4, with a possible D match to TRBD1 (5 bases). Germline CDR1 SGHDT, CDR2 YYEEEE. V was clipped by 1 base and J by 0 bases, with 10 bases between them. CDR3 length equals 16 residues. Here the CDR3 reads CASSLRVGATNEKLFF. The CDR3 DNA follows: TGTGCCAGCAGCTTGAGGGTAGGGGCAACTAATGAAAAACTGTTTTTT. Combining the CDR3 with reference TRBV5-6 and TRBJ1-4 gives the whole variable domain DAGVTQSPTHLIKTRGQQVTLRCSPKSGHDTVSWYQQALGQGPQFIFQYYEEEERQRGNFPDRFSGHQFPNYSSELNVNALLLGDSALYLCASSLRVGATNEKLFFGSGTQLSVL.

This rearrangement joins TRBV6-1 to TRBJ2-2; no definite D call. CDR1 and CDR2 from the germline V gene are MNHNS and SASEGT. V dropped 5 bases and J dropped 3 bases, with 10 bases sitting between them. CDR3 size: 14 residues. In nucleotides, the CDR3 is TGTGCCAGCAGTCCGGCAGGAGACACCGGGGAGCTGTTTTTT. It is translated as CASSPAGDTGELFF.

The chain has TRBV10-3 and TRBJ2-2; 7 nucleotides line up with TRBD1. V lost 5 bases to trimming and J lost 3 bases; unmatched junction nucleotides: 9. Germline lookup yields CDR1 ENHRY and CDR2 SYGVKD. The length of the CDR3 is 16 residues. The CDR3 spells CAISYSGTEDTGELFF. CDR3 nucleotides: TGTGCCATCAGTTACTCCGGGACAGAGGACACCGGGGAGCTGTTTTTT.

This clonotype came up many times. V gene TRBV20-1 combines with J gene TRBJ1-2, with 7 bases that match TRBD1. CDR3 length: 14 residues. In germline, CDR1 is DFQATT, CDR2 SNEGSKA (reference sequence). After removal of 0 bases from V and 3 bases from J, the junction contained 4 bases not matched to a gene. Here the CDR3 reads CSAREQGKDYGYTF. The CDR3 DNA reads TGCAGTGCTAGAGAACAGGGGAAGGACTATGGCTACACCTTC.

This clonotype occurred a few times. The J gene is TRBJ2-1, the V gene TRBV29-1, with D hard to call. Looked up from germline, CDR1 is SQVTM and CDR2 is ANQGSEA. V was trimmed by 3 bases and J by 7 bases, leaving 10 bases between them. This CDR3 is built from 12 residues. This CDR3 reads CSVEELVNEQFF. The DNA for the CDR3 is TGCAGCGTTGAGGAGCTAGTAAATGAGCAGTTCTTC.

The chain links TRBV12-5 to TRBJ1-2, with TRBD1 matching over 9 bases. Germline trimming cut 2 bases from V and 10 bases from J; bases unmatched to any gene: 8. Looked up from germline, CDR1 is LGHNT and CDR2 is FRNRAP. This CDR3 spans 14 amino acids. The chain's CDR3 is CASGLPWTGEDYTF. The DNA of the CDR3 is TGTGCTAGTGGTTTGCCCTGGACAGGGGAAGACTACACCTTC.

This clonotype was recorded at least ten times. The rearrangement uses TRBV12-3 or TRBV12-4 and TRBJ2-3; D unresolved. Between the trimmed V and J ends, which lost 6 bases and 5 bases, there was a span of 6 bases. CDR3 length: 11 amino acids. The CDR3 loop is CASRDLDTQYF. The CDR3 DNA sequence: TGTGCCAGCAGAGACCTAGATACGCAGTATTTT.

At least ten counts were recorded for this clonotype. This chain joins TRBV20-1 and TRBJ1-5; weak D call: TRBD1 (6 bases). Trimming cost V 4 bases and J 1 base, with 11 bases left between them. The germline CDR1 and CDR2 sequences are DFQATT and SNEGSKA (reference sequence). The CDR3 is made up of 14 amino acids. The CDR3 DNA sequence: TGCAGTGCTATCCTAGGGGGGAGCAATCAGCCCCAGCATTTT. It specifies CSAILGGSNQPQHF.

The sample holds many counts of this clonotype. The V gene is TRBV20-1, the J gene TRBJ2-7; 11 nucleotides line up with TRBD2. The CDR3 is 18 residues long. V lost 3 bases and J lost 0; bases outside the gene matches: 13. The germline V gene encodes CDR1 DFQATT and CDR2 SNEGSKA (reference sequence). Here the CDR3 DNA reads TGCAGTGCTAGCCGGCTCCGGCTAGCGGGAGGTTTCTCCTACGAGCAGTACTTC. Protein sequence: CSASRLRLAGGFSYEQYF.

The sample holds many counts of this clonotype. CDR3 in amino acids: CAISAPGTSGSYEQFF. For the CDR3, the DNA is TGTGCCATCAGTGCCCCCGGGACTAGCGGGAGTTATGAGCAGTTCTTC. The chain combines TRBV10-3 with TRBJ2-1; 14 bases map to TRBD2. Germline V CDR1 and CDR2: ENHRY, SYGVKD. The junction had 7 bases not matched to a gene; V was cut back by 4 bases and J by 8 bases. The length of the CDR3 is 16 residues.

This clonotype was observed many times. The chain is built from TRBV11-3 and TRBJ1-1; TRBD1 might be the D (6 bases). This CDR3 is 16 amino acids long. Germline V gene lookup returns CDR1 SGHNT and CDR2 YENEEA. V gave up 0 bases and J gave up 2 bases, with 13 bases separating them. The CDR3 coding sequence is TGTGCCAGCAGCTTAGATATTCGGACAGACAACACTGAAGCTTTCTTT. Protein: CASSLDIRTDNTEAFF.

This chain connects TRBV5-1 to TRBJ2-1; D assignment may be TRBD1 or TRBD2 (5 bases each). The germline V gene encodes CDR1 SGHRS and CDR2 YFSETQ. The CDR3 contains 15 residues. Trimming took off 1 base at V and 6 bases at J, with 14 bases between the two ends. CDR3 DNA sequence: TGCGCCAGCAGCTTGCCCGGGACCGAAGCCAATGAGCAGTTCTTC. It encodes CASSLPGTEANEQFF.

The chain is built from TRBV18 and TRBJ2-2; possibly TRBD1 for D (5 bases). V lost 1 base and J lost 7, with 7 bases in between. Germline CDR1 is KGHSH and CDR2 is LQKENI. CDR3 length: 13 residues. In DNA, the CDR3 is TGTGCCAGCTCACCACTGGGGCACGGGGAGCTGTTTTTT. The encoded protein is CASSPLGHGELFF.

V and J are TRBV6-1 and TRBJ2-2, with D possibly matching TRBD2 (5 bases). Per the germline V gene, CDR1 is MNHNS and CDR2 is SASEGT. The CDR3 spans 15 residues. V was pared by 2 bases and J by 7 bases, with 14 bases between. Here the CDR3 reads CASSESGSRGGELFF. Here the CDR3 DNA reads TGTGCCAGCAGTGAATCGGGATCTCGGGGCGGGGAGCTGTTTTTT.

This clonotype was counted ten times or more. This chain links TRBV20-1 with TRBJ1-5; 12 nucleotides agree with TRBD1. V gave up 1 base and J gave up 1 base; unmatched junction bases: 5. Per the germline V gene, CDR1 is DFQATT and CDR2 is SNEGSKA (reference sequence). The CDR3 has 17 residues. The CDR3 here is CSARVPGQGASNQPQHF. The CDR3 bases are TGCAGTGCTAGAGTCCCGGGACAGGGGGCAAGCAATCAGCCCCAGCATTTT.

This clonotype was observed at least ten times. J is TRBJ1-1 and V is TRBV2, with 7 bases aligning to TRBD1. Germline V gene data show CDR1 as SNHLY and CDR2 as FYNNEI. With 6 bases clipped from V and 2 bases from J, the junction kept 6 bases outside the gene matches. The CDR3 has 14 residues. The CDR3: CASRRDRVNTEAFF. In nucleotides, the CDR3 is TGTGCCAGCAGAAGAGACAGGGTCAACACTGAAGCTTTCTTT.

V and J are TRBV18 and TRBJ1-6; D is possibly TRBD1 (6 bases). The V end was cut by 3 bases, the J end by 7 bases, with 13 bases between. The CDR3 totals 15 residues. The V gene's germline CDR1 is KGHSH and CDR2 LQKENI. DNA of the CDR3: TGTGCCAGCTCACCCAACAGGGCCCCAAATTCACCCCTCCACTTT. This codes for CASSPNRAPNSPLHF.

This clonotype occurred many times. V is TRBV27 and J is TRBJ2-1, with 7 bases that match TRBD2. The V gene end was trimmed by 4 bases and the J gene end by 2 bases; junction bases not matched to a gene: 8. CDR1 MNHEY and CDR2 SMNVEV come from the germline V gene (reference sequence). The length of the CDR3 is 16 residues. The CDR3 DNA reads as TGTGCCAGCAGTTACCGCGGGAGTGCGACCTACAATGAGCAGTTCTTC. It codes for CASSYRGSATYNEQFF.

This clonotype occurred a few times. CDR3: CASSAGGDEQYF. For the CDR3, the DNA is TGTGCCAGCAGCGCTGGGGGTGACGAGCAGTACTTC. J is TRBJ2-7 and V is TRBV9; D tentatively reads TRBD1 or TRBD2 (5 bases each). CDR1 is SGDLS, CDR2 YYNGEE, per germline. The CDR3 loop spans 12 amino acids. Trimming took off 3 bases at V and 5 bases at J, with 9 bases between the two ends.

Many counts were recorded for this clonotype. The chain employs TRBV19 and TRBJ1-1; 7 bases are a match to TRBD1. Germline V CDR1 and CDR2: LNHDA, SQIVND (reference sequence). V gave up 6 bases and J gave up 1 base; unmatched junction bases: 5. The CDR3 extends over 14 amino acids. The CDR3 loop is CASRRRDRNTEAFF. CDR3 nucleotides: TGTGCCAGTAGGCGACGGGACAGGAACACTGAAGCTTTCTTT. The full variable domain, in which reference TRBV19 and TRBJ1-1 provide the parts outside the CDR3, is DGGITQSPKYLFRKEGQNVTLSCEQNLNHDAMYWYRQDPGQGLRLIYYSQIVNDFQKGDIAEGYSVSREKKESFPLTVTSAQKNPTAFYLCASRRRDRNTEAFFGQGTRLTVV.

In this sample, this clonotype turned up many times. This chain links TRBV28 with TRBJ1-2; the match to TRBD1 covers 7 bases. The CDR3 extends over 15 amino acids. V lost 5 bases to trimming and J lost 8 bases; unmatched junction nucleotides: 14. The germline V gene encodes CDR1 MDHEN and CDR2 SYDVKM. CDR3 sequence: CASSPPDREHSGYTF. CDR3 sequence (DNA): TGTGCCAGCAGTCCTCCCGACAGGGAACATTCCGGCTACACCTTC.

This clonotype was recorded at least ten times. V is TRBV2 and J is TRBJ1-1; D call uncertain. The CDR3 length is 12 residues. Germline-derived CDR1 and CDR2 are SNHLY and FYNNEI. Trimming removed 5 bases at V and 9 bases at J, with 13 bases between. This chain's CDR3 is CASSPDGVKAFF. As DNA, the CDR3 is TGTGCCAGCAGTCCCGATGGGGTAAAAGCTTTCTTT. Supplemented by reference TRBV2 and TRBJ1-1, the full variable domain reads EPEVTQTPSHQVTQMGQEVILRCVPISNHLYFYWYRQILGQKVEFLVSFYNNEISEKSEIFDDQFSVERPDGSNFTLKIRSTKLEDSAMYFCASSPDGVKAFFGQGTRLTVV.

This clonotype was picked up many times. V usage is TRBV2 and J usage is TRBJ2-7; D may be TRBD2 (5 bases). This CDR3 has 13 residues. CDR1 and CDR2 (germline): SNHLY, FYNNEI. V lost 6 bases to trimming and J lost 1 base, with 10 bases between them. This chain's CDR3 is CASRTSPSYEQYF. CDR3 bases: TGTGCCAGCAGAACTAGTCCTTCCTACGAGCAGTACTTC. Combining the CDR3 with reference TRBV2 and TRBJ2-7 gives the whole variable domain EPEVTQTPSHQVTQMGQEVILRCVPISNHLYFYWYRQILGQKVEFLVSFYNNEISEKSEIFDDQFSVERPDGSNFTLKIRSTKLEDSAMYFCASRTSPSYEQYFGPGTRLTVT.